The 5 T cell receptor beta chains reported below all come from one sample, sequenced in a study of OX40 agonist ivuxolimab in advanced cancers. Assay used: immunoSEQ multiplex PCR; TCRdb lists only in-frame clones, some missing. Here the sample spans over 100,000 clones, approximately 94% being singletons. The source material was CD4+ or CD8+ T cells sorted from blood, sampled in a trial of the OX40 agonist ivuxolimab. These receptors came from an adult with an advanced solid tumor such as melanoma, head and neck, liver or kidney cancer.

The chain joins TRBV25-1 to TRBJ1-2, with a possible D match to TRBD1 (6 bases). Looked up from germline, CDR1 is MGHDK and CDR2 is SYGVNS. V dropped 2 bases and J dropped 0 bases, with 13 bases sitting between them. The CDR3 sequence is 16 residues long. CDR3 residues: CASSEGGSRANYGYTF. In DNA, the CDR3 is TGTGCCAGCAGTGAAGGGGGCAGCAGAGCTAACTATGGCTACACCTTC.

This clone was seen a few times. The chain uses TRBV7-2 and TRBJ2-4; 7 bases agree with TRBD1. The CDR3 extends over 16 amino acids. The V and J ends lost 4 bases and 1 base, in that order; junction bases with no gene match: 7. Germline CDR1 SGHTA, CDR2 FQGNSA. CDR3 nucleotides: TGTGCCAGCAGCTCGTTTCCCAGGGGGGCCAAAAACATTCAGTACTTC. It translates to CASSSFPRGAKNIQYF.

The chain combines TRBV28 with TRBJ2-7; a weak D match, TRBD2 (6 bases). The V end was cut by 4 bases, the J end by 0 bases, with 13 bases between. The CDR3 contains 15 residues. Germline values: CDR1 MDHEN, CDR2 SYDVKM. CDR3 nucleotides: TGTGCCAGCAGTTCCTCCGGGACTGGCTCCTACGAGCAGTACTTC. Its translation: CASSSSGTGSYEQYF.

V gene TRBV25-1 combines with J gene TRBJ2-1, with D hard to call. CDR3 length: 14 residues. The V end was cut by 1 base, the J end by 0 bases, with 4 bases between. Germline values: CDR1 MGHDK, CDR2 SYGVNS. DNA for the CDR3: TGTGCCAGCAGTGAATCCCCCTCCTACAATGAGCAGTTCTTC. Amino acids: CASSESPSYNEQFF.

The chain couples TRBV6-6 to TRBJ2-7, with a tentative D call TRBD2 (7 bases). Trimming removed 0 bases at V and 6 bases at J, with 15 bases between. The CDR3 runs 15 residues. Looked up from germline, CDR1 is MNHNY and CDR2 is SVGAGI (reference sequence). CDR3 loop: CASSYSGGGPGEQYF. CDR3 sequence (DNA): TGTGCCAGCAGTTACTCGGGCGGGGGCCCGGGCGAGCAGTACTTC.